These 16 T cell receptor beta chains were sequenced from one sample in a study of regulatory T cells in long-lasting Graves disease. Sequencing libraries for TCR beta were prepared with iRepertoire HTBI primers and Arm-PCR of CDR3 regions. TCRdb re-called the multiplex PCR reads through MiXCR, storing one row per CDR3 protein. The data show around 480,000 distinct CDR3 sequences, roughly a sixth seen once. Time point noted: newly diagnosed GD, antithyroid drugs for less than 3 months. Extracted PBMC RNA gave rise to the TCR library. These data also featured in a second study, about T cells in Graves' hyperthyroidism and ophthalmopathy.

This sample comprised peripheral blood mononuclear cells (PBMCs), obtained at new diagnosis, from a patient treated with antithyroid drugs. The source is a woman aged 35-65 years with Graves disease.

This clonotype has a count of ten or more. V usage is TRBV2 and J usage is TRBJ1-1; maybe TRBD1 (5 bases). The CDR3 is made up of 14 amino acids. Looked up from germline, CDR1 is SNHLY and CDR2 is FYNNEI. V was pared by 3 bases and J by 1 base, with 9 bases between. CDR3 nucleotides: TGTGCCAGCAGTGAGGGACGGAAGAACACTGAAGCTTTCTTT. Protein product: CASSEGRKNTEAFF.

This clonotype was detected many times. The V call is TRBV7-2, the J call TRBJ1-6; possibly TRBD1 for D (6 bases). V shed 1 base and J shed 3 bases, with 13 bases lying between them. Germline values: CDR1 SGHTA, CDR2 FQGNSA. The CDR3 is made up of 17 amino acids. This chain's CDR3 is CASSLVSGQIYNSPLHF. Written as DNA, the CDR3 is TGTGCCAGCAGCTTAGTTAGCGGACAGATCTATAATTCACCCCTCCACTTT.

This clonotype turned up a few times. The chain uses TRBV7-9 and TRBJ2-1, with a possible D match to TRBD2 (6 bases). Germline V gene lookup returns CDR1 SEHNR and CDR2 FQNEAQ (reference sequence). Trimming removed 5 bases from V and 0 bases from J, with 17 bases in between. The CDR3 runs to 17 residues. The CDR3 protein is CASSPTSAGYSYNEQFF. The CDR3 DNA reads as TGTGCCAGCAGCCCTACCTCGGCGGGGTACTCCTACAATGAGCAGTTCTTC. The variable domain in full, completed from reference TRBV7-9 and TRBJ2-1, reads DTGVSQNPRHKITKRGQNVTFRCDPISEHNRLYWYRQTLGQGPEFLTYFQNEAQLEKSRLLSDRFSAERPKGSFSTLEIQRTEQGDSAMYLCASSPTSAGYSYNEQFFGPGTRLTVL.

The chain employs TRBV4-1 and TRBJ2-3, with D tentatively TRBD1 (6 bases). CDR1 is MGHRA, CDR2 YSYEKL, per germline. The CDR3 has 15 amino acids. The V gene lost 6 bases and the J gene lost 0 bases, with 13 bases spanning the gap. CDR3 in DNA: TGCGCCAGCAGTTCTCCGGGACACAGCACAGATACGCAGTATTTT. It codes for CASSSPGHSTDTQYF.

This chain links TRBV9 with TRBJ1-3, with D possibly TRBD1 on 6 matching bases. Per the germline V gene, CDR1 is SGDLS and CDR2 is YYNGEE. The CDR3 consists of 15 residues. V lost 4 bases, J lost 0 bases, and 11 bases lay in between. CDR3 coding DNA: TGTGCCAGCAGCCCGGAGGGGGTCTCTGGAAACACCATATATTTT. Residues: CASSPEGVSGNTIYF.

Ten or more counts support this clonotype. This chain joins TRBV2 and TRBJ1-1, with D unclear. CDR1 and CDR2 from the germline V gene are SNHLY and FYNNEI. This CDR3 has 12 amino acids. Trimming removed 7 bases at V and 8 bases at J, with 14 bases between. The CDR3 loop reads CASTIWREEAFF. Here the CDR3 DNA reads TGTGCCAGCACCATCTGGAGGGAGGAAGCTTTCTTT.

This clonotype was recorded many times. The V gene is TRBV11-2, the J gene TRBJ2-3, with TRBD1 as a possible D gene (5 bases). The CDR3 totals 13 residues. Germline CDR1 SGHAT, CDR2 FQNNGV. The germline V and J ends were trimmed by 1 base and 6 bases, with 8 bases remaining between them. CDR3 DNA: TGTGCCAGCAGCTTAGCAGGGCCCGATACGCAGTATTTT. It translates to CASSLAGPDTQYF. The full variable domain, completed using reference TRBV11-2 and TRBJ2-3, is EAGVAQSPRYKIIEKRQSVAFWCNPISGHATLYWYQQILGQGPKLLIQFQNNGVVDDSQLPKDRFSAERLKGVDSTLKIQPAKLEDSAVYLCASSLAGPDTQYFGPGTRLTVL.

A few counts support this clonotype. V usage is TRBV29-1 and J usage is TRBJ1-2, with D possibly TRBD1 on 6 matching bases. Germline values: CDR1 SQVTM, CDR2 ANQGSEA. The CDR3 contains 14 residues. With 2 bases removed from V and 2 bases from J, the gap between germline ends came to 12 bases. The CDR3 DNA sequence: TGCAGCGTTGAACTCAGGGGCGTCAACTATGGCTACACCTTC. This codes for CSVELRGVNYGYTF.

This clonotype was counted a few times. The chain is built from TRBV6-1 and TRBJ1-5; a possible D gene is TRBD1 (6 bases). The end of the DNA aligns better with TRBJ1-3, so the J call may be wrong. CDR3 length: 13 amino acids. Germline CDR1 and CDR2: MNHNS and SASEGT. The CDR3 sequence: CASILLGQLEIYF. As DNA, the CDR3 is TGTGCCAGCATCCTTTTAGGACAGCTGGAGATATATTTT.

This clonotype was detected many times. This chain joins TRBV11-2 and TRBJ2-7, with D perhaps matching TRBD1 (5 bases). There are 14 residues in the CDR3. The germline gives CDR1 SGHAT, CDR2 FQNNGV. The V gene lost 6 bases and the J gene lost 5 bases, with 17 bases spanning the gap. As DNA, the CDR3 is TGTGCCAGCAGTCCTTCCCCAGGGTTCGACGAGCAGTACTTC. Its translation is CASSPSPGFDEQYF.

This clonotype was seen only a few times. The chain is built from TRBV6-1 and TRBJ1-6; 8 positions match TRBD1. The germline CDR1 and CDR2 sequences are MNHNS and SASEGT. V was pared by 7 bases and J by 7 bases, with 6 bases of the junction left unmatched. The CDR3 has 14 residues. The DNA of the CDR3 is TGTGCCAGCACCTCCGACAGGGGAAATTCACCCCTCCACTTT. Its translation is CASTSDRGNSPLHF.

Ten or more counts support this clonotype. V is TRBV19 and J is TRBJ1-2; maybe TRBD1 (6 bases). Trimming shortened V by 8 bases and J by 1 base, and 14 bases separated the two germline ends. Germline V gene data show CDR1 as LNHDA and CDR2 as SQIVND (reference sequence). The CDR3 consists of 14 residues. In nucleotides, the CDR3 is TGTGCCAGTTCCGACAGGCCGATTAACTATGGCTACACCTTC. It yields the protein CASSDRPINYGYTF.

The CDR3 nucleotides read TGCGCCAGCAGTGTCCGTGGGGGAATCACAGATACGCAGTATTTT. Translating it yields CASSVRGGITDTQYF. The chain couples TRBV10-2 to TRBJ2-3; D assignment may be TRBD1 or TRBD2 (5 bases each). V was shortened by 4 bases and J by 2 bases, with 13 bases between the two germline ends. This CDR3 is built from 15 residues. Germline CDR1 is WSHSY and CDR2 is SAAADI.

Comment on this clonotype: Possible read error: a much larger clone is one base away. Likely a read error: the CDR3 ends without its conserved phenylalanine or tryptophan. The chain joins TRBV7-6 to TRBJ2-5; D might be TRBD1 (5 bases). The CDR3 covers 14 residues. The germline V and J ends were trimmed by 2 bases and 5 bases, with 12 bases remaining between them. The germline V gene has CDR1 SGHVS and CDR2 FNYEAQ. The CDR3 sequence: CASSLTSGSETQYC. The CDR3, as DNA: TGTGCCAGCAGCTTAACGTCAGGGTCGGAGACCCAGTACTGC.

This clonotype was picked up many times. This chain links TRBV6-2 or TRBV6-3 with TRBJ2-5, with unresolved D. The CDR3 runs 13 residues. Germline V gene sequence: CDR1 MNHEY, CDR2 SVGEGT. The germline V and J ends were trimmed by 2 bases and 5 bases, with 9 bases remaining between them. This chain's CDR3 is CASSYSVGETQYF. CDR3 nucleotide sequence: TGTGCCAGCAGTTACAGTGTGGGGGAGACCCAGTACTTC.

The chain has TRBV10-1 and TRBJ1-1; the match to TRBD1 covers 7 bases. Per the germline V gene, CDR1 is WNHNN and CDR2 is SYGVQD (reference sequence). V lost 7 bases and J lost 6; bases outside the gene matches: 8. The CDR3 sequence is 13 residues long. The CDR3 here is CASTQGNSAEAFF. The DNA for the CDR3 is TGCGCCAGCACACAGGGGAATTCCGCTGAAGCTTTCTTT.